This TCR beta chain was sequenced in a study of glioma-infiltrating T cells. Broader study findings: CDR3 overlap between tissue and blood was very small. Above-expected tissue-blood divergence occurred in all gliomas, most in low-grade ones.

The iRepertoire nested amplicon-rescue multiplex PCR amplified TCR alpha and beta CDR3s from RNA. For one-step reverse transcription and amplification, roughly 85-450 ng of tissue mRNA or PBMC total RNA was used. TCRdb redid the calling of the multiplex PCR reads with MiXCR, one entry per CDR3 protein. The sample has about 110,000 distinct CDR3 sequences, 20% to 25% seen once. The ends were cut back, 0 bases at V and 4 bases at J, with 7 bases in the middle. CDR1 GTSNPN and CDR2 SVGIG come from the germline V gene (reference sequence). The CDR3 totals 13 residues. Comments on this clonotype: Its cognate antigen is unknown.

This chain uses TRBV30 with TRBJ1-5; D gene uncertain. Sequenced sample: glioma tissue, nonneoplastic brain tissue, or PBMCs (not recorded which). The receptor's source is a human donor with low-grade glioma or glioblastoma, undergoing nonglioma brain surgery, or in good health (not recorded which). Here the CDR3 reads CAWSVQGNQPQHF. The DNA for the CDR3 is TGTGCCTGGAGTGTACAAGGGAATCAGCCCCAGCATTTT. Complete variable domain (other parts from reference TRBV30 and TRBJ1-5): SQTIHQWPATLVQPVGSPLSLECTVEGTSNPNLYWYRQAAGRGLQLLFYSVGIGQISSEVPQNLSASRPQDRQFILSSKKLLLSDSGFYLCAWSVQGNQPQHFGDGTRLSIL.